The entry below describes one T cell receptor (beta chain). There is no known antigen for this receptor. No per-base quality is available; no much larger clone lies one base away. What the time point label conveys for this sample: cycle 2 day 1 (C2D1) of nivolumab. Relapse after autologous stem cell transplantation had occurred in all trial patients, and cohorts A, B and C were distinguished by prior brentuximab vedotin exposure. The trial cohort comprised fewer than 65 patients with relapsed/refractory classical Hodgkin lymphoma whose best overall responses were complete response, partial response or progressive disease. In the multi-cohort phase II CheckMate 205 trial, trial patients received single-agent nivolumab. An independent review committee assessed best overall response by applying the 2007 International Working Group response criteria. Trial PBMCs were obtained immediately prior to nivolumab initiation (C1D1) and on therapy at cycle 2 day 1 and cycle 4 day 1. Peripheral blood was collected in 8 mL Vacutainer Cell Preparation Tubes, from which PBMCs were isolated by centrifugation and then cryopreserved.

These data belong to a study of PD-1 blockade in classical Hodgkin lymphoma (TCRdb year 2020). About the full investigation: Nivolumab dosing was 3 mg/kg intravenously every 2 weeks, continuing until either disease progression or unacceptable toxicity. The study used CyTOF and TCR beta sequencing to define a peripheral blood immune signature of response to PD-1 blockade in classical Hodgkin lymphoma.

General conclusions and limits of the study: The study was restricted to a single clinical trial cohort, and the causes of repertoire differences, possibly disease activity or prior therapy, were left undefined. Trial patients achieving complete response had baseline diversity similar to newly diagnosed patients, whereas partial responders and progressors had significantly lower diversity. A significant rise by C4D1 was seen in CD4+ but not CD8+ TCR diversity (p=0.0027 vs p=0.16), with the rise being most apparent in complete responders (p=0.02). Baseline TCR diversity was reported as lower in newly diagnosed patients than in healthy donors, and lower still in relapsed/refractory patients. Patients starting nivolumab less than 1 year after ASCT had lower diversity and were excluded from later analyses to avoid confounding by immune reconstitution.

The Qiagen DNeasy kit was used to extract genomic DNA from unsorted PBMCs and from the negatively selected CD4+ and CD8+ fractions. TCR beta CDR3 regions were amplified by immunoSEQ multiplex PCR using primers annealing to V and J segments. A synthetic immune receptor repertoire was used to minimize amplification bias, and any remaining bias was removed computationally after sequencing. The source study handled its data this way. Custom Python scripts were used to quantify repertoire diversity as the Shannon entropy index. Unsorted, CD4+ and CD8+ repertoires were analyzed separately, except for combined analyses in which CD4+ and CD8+ sequences were merged in silico. Clonal expansion was defined as a frequency increase of at least 2-fold after treatment compared with C1D1, and clones undetected at baseline were assigned a pseudocount of 0.5. Clones with 0 or 1 copy at C1D1 were defined as singleton clones, while clones with 2 or more copies were defined as non-singleton clones. Clones expanded in unsorted samples were annotated as CD4+, CD8+ or unknown by matching protein sequences in sorted samples from the same patient. Diversity changes from C1D1 to C4D1 were tested in paired samples using Wilcoxon tests. As stored in TCRdb, this immuneACCESS dataset retains in-frame rearrangements with V and J assigned. A fraction of the clones does not appear; measured against another copy, unresolved V genes explain less than half of the discrepancy, and the remainder lacks a known reason. V, J and clone size are taken as reported in that table, and D and trimming were inferred from the DNA itself. The sample table holds 37,000 or so clones, of which 85% to 90% were seen once. More than 6.5% of the sample is taken by the ten largest.

The CDR1 and CDR2 encoded by the germline V gene are SGDLS and YYNGEE. V is pared back by 0 bases and J by 0 bases, with 11 bases lying between the germline termini. The CDR3 goes from the cysteine to the phenylalanine over 16 residues. The only DNA kept is the CDR3, 48 bases in frame from the first base. The receptor chain draws on TRBV9 and TRBJ2-3, with no confidently assigned D gene. The receptor comes from a human donor with classical Hodgkin lymphoma. The sample in question was peripheral blood mononuclear cells (PBMCs), obtained before the second cycle of nivolumab. The CDR3 sequence is CASSVALPSSTDTQYF. At the DNA level, the sequence is TGTGCCAGCAGCGTAGCCCTCCCTTCTAGCACAGATACGCAGTATTTT.